The source of this TCR beta chain is a study of blood T cell repertoires in COVID-19. The repertoire was sequenced with immunoSEQ multiplex PCR; TCRdb's copy has only in-frame clones and lacks some. There are around 310,000 clones in the sample; roughly 91% occur only once, and just under 9.5% lies in the top ten. The specimen sequenced was PBMCs or T cells enriched from blood (not recorded which). This sequence was found in a woman aged 25 to 39 who had recovered from COVID-19.

Here the CDR3 reads CASSIDTGGAYTEAFF. The DNA for the CDR3 is TGTGCCAGCAGCATAGATACAGGGGGCGCGTACACTGAAGCTTTCTTT. The J gene is TRBJ1-1, the V gene TRBV9; TRBD1 matches 9 bases. Germline V gene lookup returns CDR1 SGDLS and CDR2 YYNGEE. The junction had 10 bases not matched to a gene; V was cut back by 4 bases and J by 3 bases. The CDR3 has 16 amino acids.